The 31 T cell receptor beta chains reported below all come from one sample, sequenced in a study of CD8+CD57+ T cells in acquired aplastic anemia. CDR3 and TCR beta VDJ profiling relied on a genomic DNA template. MiXCR, applied by TCRdb to the reads, yields one record per CDR3 protein. Among about 190,000 distinct CDR3 sequences listed, less than 65% were seen once. Sequenced material: sorted CD4+, CD8+, or CD8+CD57+ T cells (not recorded which) from PBMCs. The receptors come from a human donor in good health, serving as a control.

This sequence joins TRBV20-1 and TRBJ2-2; D may be TRBD1 or TRBD2 (5 bases each). The germline V and J ends were trimmed by 4 bases and 5 bases, with 14 bases remaining between them. CDR1 and CDR2 (germline): DFQATT, SNEGSKA (reference sequence). The CDR3 has 14 residues. This CDR3 reads CSANGVGVTGELFF. CDR3 nucleotide sequence: TGCAGTGCTAACGGTGTGGGGGTTACCGGGGAGCTGTTTTTT.

The table lists this clonotype with many counts. The V gene is TRBV6-5, the J gene TRBJ2-6; 7 bases are a match to TRBD1. Germline V CDR1 and CDR2: MNHEY, SVGAGI. The CDR3 is made up of 19 amino acids. Germline trimming cut 1 base from V and 0 bases from J; bases unmatched to any gene: 9. The CDR3 loop reads CASSYYRPYRGSGANVLTF. DNA of the CDR3: TGTGCCAGCAGTTACTACCGGCCGTACAGGGGCTCTGGGGCCAACGTCCTGACTTTC.

In its sample, this clonotype was seen many times. The chain is built from TRBV20-1 and TRBJ2-7; the match to TRBD1 covers 7 bases. The junction had 5 bases not matched to a gene; V was cut back by 0 bases and J by 0 bases. Per the germline V gene, CDR1 is DFQATT and CDR2 is SNEGSKA (reference sequence). The CDR3 totals 15 residues. The CDR3: CSARDRRQGSYEQYF. CDR3 DNA: TGCAGTGCTAGAGATCGAAGACAGGGCTCCTACGAGCAGTACTTC.

The chain has TRBV6-4 and TRBJ1-3; possible D gene TRBD1, 6 bases. The CDR3 is 21 residues long. The germline gives CDR1 MRHNA, CDR2 SNTAGT. Trimming left V 0 bases short and J 4 bases short, with 28 bases between. The CDR3 sequence: CASSDSLIDGGPDRTGNTIYF. CDR3 DNA: TGTGCCAGCAGTGACTCTCTAATCGATGGGGGCCCAGACAGGACGGGAAACACCATATATTTT.

V usage is TRBV29-1 and J usage is TRBJ1-1; 8 nucleotides agree with TRBD1. Trimming took 2 bases from V and 5 from J; bases not matched to a gene: 7. CDR1 and CDR2 from the germline V gene are SQVTM and ANQGSEA. This CDR3 comprises 14 residues. CDR3 sequence (DNA): TGCAGCGTTGAACACATCCAGGGGGCTACTGAAGCTTTCTTT. As protein: CSVEHIQGATEAFF.

The sample holds one count of this clonotype. V and J are TRBV12-3 or TRBV12-4 and TRBJ1-1, with 10 bases aligning to TRBD1. Trimming took 6 bases from V and 1 from J; bases not matched to a gene: 5. This CDR3 is built from 15 residues. The CDR3 loop is CASSTGTGANTEAFF. CDR3 DNA: TGTGCCAGCAGCACCGGGACAGGGGCGAACACTGAAGCTTTCTTT.

For the CDR3, the DNA is TGTGCCAGTATGGTGAGCGGGAGTTTCTACAATGAGCAGTTCTTC. Amino acids: CASMVSGSFYNEQFF. V usage is TRBV19 and J usage is TRBJ2-1; 8 positions agree with TRBD2. Germline assignment: CDR1 LNHDA and CDR2 SQIVND (reference sequence). The CDR3 is 15 amino acids. V shed 7 bases, J shed 3 bases, and the junction held 8 bases outside the gene matches.

This sequence joins TRBV24-1 and TRBJ2-3; 10 nucleotides line up with TRBD1. CDR1 KGHDR and CDR2 SFDVKD come from the germline V gene. V was pared by 6 bases and J by 4 bases, with 9 bases of the junction left unmatched. The CDR3 is made up of 16 amino acids. CDR3 sequence (DNA): TGTGCCACCAGTTCAGGAAGACAGGGGGCAGCAGATACGCAGTATTTT. Protein sequence: CATSSGRQGAADTQYF.

The V and J genes are TRBV29-1 and TRBJ1-2; D is unclear. Trimming took 0 bases from V and 13 from J, leaving 12 bases between them. This CDR3 is 11 amino acids long. Germline CDR1 SQVTM, CDR2 ANQGSEA. For the CDR3, the DNA is TGCAGCGTTGAAGATGATAGACTCACCACCTTC. The encoded protein is CSVEDDRLTTF.

This clonotype was seen more than once but under ten times. The V and J genes are TRBV7-9 and TRBJ2-7; 10 bases match TRBD1. The CDR3 spans 14 residues. V shed 0 bases, J shed 9 bases, and the junction held 5 bases outside the gene matches. Germline CDR1 reads SEHNR; CDR2 reads FQNEAQ (reference sequence). CDR3 sequence (DNA): TGTGCCAGCAGCTTAGCGGGGACAGGGGAGGTGCAGTACTTC. This gives the protein CASSLAGTGEVQYF. The full variable domain, completed using reference TRBV7-9 and TRBJ2-7, is DTGVSQNPRHKITKRGQNVTFRCDPISEHNRLYWYRQTLGQGPEFLTYFQNEAQLEKSRLLSDRFSAERPKGSFSTLEIQRTEQGDSAMYLCASSLAGTGEVQYFGPGTRLTVT.

This clonotype was seen repeatedly, ten times or more. The CDR3 DNA is TGTGCCAGTAGTTCGACAGGGGGGAGTGGAGAGACCCAGTACTTC. It yields the protein CASSSTGGSGETQYF. The chain links TRBV19 to TRBJ2-5; 9 nucleotides agree with TRBD1. Germline V gives CDR1 LNHDA, CDR2 SQIVND (reference sequence). The CDR3 loop spans 15 amino acids. J lost 4 bases, V lost 5 bases, and 8 bases had no gene match. Looking up the rest from reference TRBV19 and TRBJ2-5 gives the full variable domain: DGGITQSPKYLFRKEGQNVTLSCEQNLNHDAMYWYRQDPGQGLRLIYYSQIVNDFQKGDIAEGYSVSREKKESFPLTVTSAQKNPTAFYLCASSSTGGSGETQYFGPGTRLLVL.

This clonotype was seen only a few times. This rearrangement joins TRBV27 to TRBJ2-1, with 11 bases fitting TRBD2. Germline V gene sequence: CDR1 MNHEY, CDR2 SMNVEV (reference sequence). The J segment lost 10 bases and the V segment lost 2 bases, leaving 10 bases of the junction unmatched. This CDR3 has 16 amino acids. The CDR3 here is CASSLAFSGGAVEQFF. The CDR3 nucleotides read TGTGCCAGCAGTTTAGCCTTTAGCGGGGGGGCGGTCGAGCAGTTCTTC.

The chain employs TRBV28 and TRBJ1-1, with 8 bases lining up with TRBD1. In germline, CDR1 is MDHEN, CDR2 SYDVKM. Trimming removed 5 bases from V and 1 base from J; junction bases left unmatched: 12. The CDR3 runs to 17 residues. CDR3 sequence: CASSPHPSDRGNTEAFF. CDR3 in DNA: TGTGCCAGCAGTCCCCACCCTTCCGACAGGGGGAACACTGAAGCTTTCTTT.

This clonotype was observed a handful of times. The chain is built from TRBV27 and TRBJ2-7, with TRBD1 matching over 8 bases. The CDR3 runs 15 residues. V gave up 5 bases and J gave up 0 bases; unmatched junction bases: 6. Germline V gene data show CDR1 as MNHEY and CDR2 as SMNVEV (reference sequence). CDR3 nucleotides: TGTGCCAGCAGTCCCCCCGGGACAGGCTCCTACGAGCAGTACTTC. It yields the protein CASSPPGTGSYEQYF.

The chain recombines TRBV5-1 with TRBJ1-6, with D uncertain. CDR3 size: 13 residues. The ends were cut back, 0 bases at V and 7 bases at J, with 5 bases in the middle. Germline loops: CDR1 SGHRS, CDR2 YFSETQ. CDR3 region: CASSLVPNSPLHF. CDR3 nucleotides: TGCGCCAGCAGCTTGGTACCCAATTCACCCCTCCACTTT. Variable domain in full (rest from reference TRBV5-1 and TRBJ1-6): KAGVTQTPRYLIKTRGQQVTLSCSPISGHRSVSWYQQTPGQGLQFLFEYFSETQRNKGNFPGRFSGRQFSNSRSEMNVSTLELGDSALYLCASSLVPNSPLHFGNGTRLTVT.

The V and J genes are TRBV2 and TRBJ2-2, with 8 bases aligning to TRBD1. Trimming at V came to 2 bases and at J to 6 bases, leaving 2 bases not matched to a gene. Germline assignment: CDR1 SNHLY and CDR2 FYNNEI. CDR3 length: 14 residues. In DNA, the CDR3 is TGTGCCAGCAGTGAACGGGACAGGTCCGGGGAGCTGTTTTTT. Its protein is CASSERDRSGELFF.

The rearrangement joins TRBV19 to TRBJ2-1, with D maybe TRBD1 (5 bases). This CDR3 is built from 13 residues. Between the trimmed V and J ends, which lost 6 bases and 6 bases, there was a span of 12 bases. Germline CDR1 LNHDA, CDR2 SQIVND (reference sequence). This CDR3 reads CASRNLQGNEQFF. Written as DNA, the CDR3 is TGTGCCAGTAGAAACCTCCAGGGCAATGAGCAGTTCTTC.

The sample holds many counts of this clonotype. The gene calls are TRBV5-8 and TRBJ2-2, with 10 bases lining up with TRBD1. The CDR3 is 15 amino acids. Germline V gene lookup returns CDR1 SGHTS and CDR2 YDEGEE. J gave up 4 bases and V 4 bases, and 4 bases lay outside the gene matches. The CDR3 spells CASSQGQGTTGELFF. CDR3 nucleotides: TGTGCCAGCAGCCAGGGACAGGGGACCACCGGGGAGCTGTTTTTT. Filled out from reference TRBV5-8 and TRBJ2-2, the complete variable domain reads EAGVTQSPTHLIKTRGQQATLRCSPISGHTSVYWYQQALGLGLQFLLWYDEGEERNRGNFPPRFSGRQFPNYSSELNVNALELEDSALYLCASSQGQGTTGELFFGEGSRLTVL.

This chain connects TRBV12-3 or TRBV12-4 to TRBJ2-1; 7 bases align to TRBD2. The CDR3 is made up of 15 amino acids. Trimming at V came to 6 bases and at J to 6 bases, leaving 11 bases not matched to a gene. The CDR3 DNA is TGTGCCAGCAGATCCCCGGGAGGCGAATTCAATGAGCAGTTCTTC. Translated: CASRSPGGEFNEQFF.

This chain joins TRBV12-3 or TRBV12-4 and TRBJ2-1; D remains unclear. The CDR3 loop spans 14 amino acids. V was trimmed by 1 base and J by 6 bases, leaving 10 bases between them. Here the CDR3 DNA reads TGTGCCAGCAGTTTAGGCCTGGGCGGCAATGAGCAGTTCTTC. It yields the protein CASSLGLGGNEQFF.

This clonotype has a count of ten or more. J is TRBJ2-1 and V is TRBV2; 13 bases are shared with TRBD2. Germline trimming cut 6 bases from V and 4 bases from J; bases unmatched to any gene: 3. The CDR3 length is 15 residues. CDR1 is SNHLY and CDR2 is FYNNEI in the germline V gene. CDR3: CASRTGLAGYNEQFF. The CDR3 DNA reads TGTGCCAGCAGGACGGGACTAGCGGGGTACAATGAGCAGTTCTTC.

This clonotype has more than one count but fewer than ten. The chain is built from TRBV2 and TRBJ2-7; D unclear. CDR3 length: 14 residues. Germline assignment: CDR1 SNHLY and CDR2 FYNNEI. V was cut by 2 bases and J by 4 bases, with 12 bases left in between. CDR3: CASSERAMTYEQYF. CDR3 coding DNA: TGTGCCAGCAGTGAAAGGGCAATGACTTACGAGCAGTACTTC.

About this clonotype: This sequence may be a read error, since a much larger clone differs from it by one base. The chain links TRBV4-3 to TRBJ1-5, with D uncertain. Germline V gives CDR1 LGHNA, CDR2 YSLEER. V was cut by 1 base and J by 9 bases, with 25 bases left in between. This CDR3 has 18 residues. The CDR3 sequence: CASSQVADAGRIFRPQHF. CDR3 nucleotides: TGCGCCAGCAGCCAAGTTGCGGATGCAGGTCGTATTTTTCGGCCCCAGCATTTT.

This clonotype was recorded at least ten times. The gene calls are TRBV19 and TRBJ2-2; D is unclear. The CDR3 spans 14 residues. The germline V gene encodes CDR1 LNHDA and CDR2 SQIVND (reference sequence). V was clipped by 3 bases and J by 3 bases, with 8 bases between them. The CDR3 loop is CASSIASHTGELFF. As DNA, the CDR3 is TGTGCCAGTAGTATTGCCAGTCACACCGGGGAGCTGTTTTTT.

This clonotype was recorded at least ten times. This sequence joins TRBV7-8 and TRBJ1-1; the match to TRBD1 covers 11 bases. The CDR3 runs 16 residues. The junction had 13 bases not matched to a gene; V was cut back by 7 bases and J by 6 bases. Germline V gene sequence: CDR1 SGHVS, CDR2 FQNEAQ. CDR3 amino acids: CASTLGQGAISAEAFF. CDR3 bases: TGTGCCAGCACCCTAGGACAGGGGGCGATTAGCGCTGAAGCTTTCTTT.

This chain links TRBV15 with TRBJ2-3; 7 bases are a match to TRBD1. V shed 0 bases, J shed 3 bases, and the junction held 3 bases outside the gene matches. The germline V gene has CDR1 LNHNV and CDR2 YYDKDF (reference sequence). This CDR3 region has 15 residues. The CDR3 DNA sequence: TGTGCCACCAGCAGAGAAGGGACAGCTACAGATACGCAGTATTTT. This sequence encodes CATSREGTATDTQYF.

V and J are TRBV6-1 and TRBJ1-5, with 8 bases matching TRBD1. Germline V CDR1 and CDR2: MNHNS, SASEGT. The CDR3 spans 16 residues. V lost 2 bases to trimming and J lost 5 bases; unmatched junction nucleotides: 8. CDR3 region: CASSEIQGVWDQPQHF. The CDR3 region has the DNA TGTGCCAGCAGTGAAATACAGGGGGTTTGGGATCAGCCCCAGCATTTT.

This clonotype was seen more than once but under ten times. The J gene is TRBJ2-1, the V gene TRBV20-1; 9 bases line up with TRBD2. Trimming cost V 3 bases and J 9 bases; bases outside gene matches: 9. This CDR3 has 14 residues. Germline assignment: CDR1 DFQATT and CDR2 SNEGSKA (reference sequence). CDR3 nucleotides: TGCAGTGCTAGTTTGGCGGGGGGGCGGGGTGAGCAGTTCTTC. It codes for CSASLAGGRGEQFF.

The genes are TRBV25-1 and TRBJ2-3, with 8 bases fitting TRBD2. The CDR3 runs to 16 residues. Germline V gives CDR1 MGHDK, CDR2 SYGVNS. The V gene end was trimmed by 2 bases and the J gene end by 0 bases; junction bases not matched to a gene: 4. DNA of the CDR3: TGTGCCAGCAGTGAACGGAGCGGGGGTAGCACAGATACGCAGTATTTT. This gives the protein CASSERSGGSTDTQYF.

The chain combines TRBV10-3 with TRBJ2-5; D may correspond to TRBD1 or TRBD2 (7 bases each). Trimming pared 8 bases from V and 2 bases from J, leaving 21 bases between. Germline V gene sequence: CDR1 ENHRY, CDR2 SYGVKD. This CDR3 spans 16 amino acids. The CDR3 here is CAIGVERQGGQETQYF. The CDR3 bases are TGTGCCATCGGTGTCGAGAGACAGGGAGGGCAAGAGACCCAGTACTTC.

The gene calls are TRBV7-6 and TRBJ1-5, with TRBD1 matching over 8 bases. The trim removed 5 bases at V and 7 bases at J, leaving 22 bases unmatched. This CDR3 has 19 residues. The germline V gene has CDR1 SGHVS and CDR2 FNYEAQ. The CDR3 nucleotides are TGTGCCAGCAGCCCCCAACGCGGACAGGGTGTTGGTAGTGAGCAGCCCCAGCATTTT. Translation gives CASSPQRGQGVGSEQPQHF.